Listed here are 31 T cell receptor beta chains from one sample, sequenced in a study of long-term antiretroviral therapy in people with HIV. A v3.0 immunoSEQ assay was performed at survey level. Produced via immunoSEQ multiplex PCR; TCRdb's table is partial and in-frame only. The sample holds roughly 17,000 clones, around 80% seen once. Sample: unsorted PBMCs, taken 2.1 years after starting antiretroviral therapy. The receptors originated from a man in his forties with HIV.

CDR3 nucleotides: TGTGCCAGCAAGGAGCGGGGGCAAGAGACCCAGTACTTC. Translation gives CASKERGQETQYF. V usage is TRBV2 and J usage is TRBJ2-5; 8 bases agree with TRBD2. The ends lost 7 bases at V and 2 bases at J; junction bases unmatched: 3. This CDR3 region has 13 residues. Germline loops: CDR1 SNHLY, CDR2 FYNNEI. The variable domain in full, completed from reference TRBV2 and TRBJ2-5, reads EPEVTQTPSHQVTQMGQEVILRCVPISNHLYFYWYRQILGQKVEFLVSFYNNEISEKSEIFDDQFSVERPDGSNFTLKIRSTKLEDSAMYFCASKERGQETQYFGPGTRLLVL.

This sequence joins TRBV2 and TRBJ1-5, with D possibly TRBD1 on 5 matching bases. The germline gives CDR1 SNHLY, CDR2 FYNNEI. Trimming pared 8 bases from V and 2 bases from J, leaving 25 bases between. This CDR3 has 18 amino acids. CDR3 sequence: CASEASPLGARGNQPQHF. The CDR3 bases are TGTGCCAGCGAAGCCTCCCCCCTTGGGGCGCGGGGCAATCAGCCCCAGCATTTT.

The V call is TRBV11-3, the J call TRBJ1-4; D call uncertain. The V end was cut by 7 bases, the J end by 7 bases, with 10 bases between. The CDR3 spans 12 residues. CDR1 is SGHNT and CDR2 is YENEEA in the germline V gene. CDR3 residues: CASTAAGEKLFF. The CDR3 DNA sequence: TGTGCCAGCACAGCGGCGGGTGAAAAACTGTTTTTT. Looking up the rest from reference TRBV11-3 and TRBJ1-4 gives the full variable domain: EAGVVQSPRYKIIEKKQPVAFWCNPISGHNTLYWYLQNLGQGPELLIRYENEEAVDDSQLPKDRFSAERLKGVDSTLKIQPAELGDSAVYLCASTAAGEKLFFGSGTQLSVL.

CDR3 coding DNA: TGTGCCAGCAGTGACTCGGGGAGTAGCGAGCAGTACTTC. This sequence encodes CASSDSGSSEQYF. V and J are TRBV2 and TRBJ2-7; possible D gene TRBD2, 5 bases. Trimming shortened V by 3 bases and J by 6 bases, and 12 bases separated the two germline ends. The CDR3 loop spans 13 amino acids. Germline V gives CDR1 SNHLY, CDR2 FYNNEI. Drawing the rest from reference TRBV2 and TRBJ2-7, the complete variable domain is EPEVTQTPSHQVTQMGQEVILRCVPISNHLYFYWYRQILGQKVEFLVSFYNNEISEKSEIFDDQFSVERPDGSNFTLKIRSTKLEDSAMYFCASSDSGSSEQYFGPGTRLTVT.

The rearrangement links TRBV5-4 to TRBJ2-7; 10 nucleotides agree with TRBD1. J lost 5 bases, V lost 3 bases, and 5 bases had no gene match. The CDR3 is made up of 14 amino acids. Germline V gene data show CDR1 as SGHNT and CDR2 as YYREEE (reference sequence). Here the CDR3 reads CASSSSGQGHEQYF. Written as DNA, the CDR3 is TGTGCCAGCAGCTCCTCGGGACAGGGGCACGAGCAGTACTTC.

CDR3: CSARIVDNEQFF. CDR3 DNA sequence: TGCAGCGCCCGGATAGTGGACAATGAGCAGTTCTTC. The V and J genes are TRBV29-1 and TRBJ2-1; D is unclear. Germline V gives CDR1 SQVTM, CDR2 ANQGSEA. The CDR3 extends over 12 amino acids. Trimming pared 7 bases from V and 5 bases from J, leaving 12 bases between.

This clone was detected once. CDR3 in DNA: TGTGCCTGGAGTGAAGGGAGCTCTGGAAACACCATATATTTT. Residues: CAWSEGSSGNTIYF. The genes are TRBV30 and TRBJ1-3; D gene uncertain. V lost 1 base, J lost 0 bases, and 7 bases lay in between. The CDR3 totals 14 residues. Germline V gives CDR1 GTSNPN, CDR2 SVGIG (reference sequence).

The V and J genes are TRBV27 and TRBJ2-7; no clear D. This CDR3 region has 13 residues. Germline assignment: CDR1 MNHEY and CDR2 SMNVEV (reference sequence). Trimming cost V 6 bases and J 1 base, with 10 bases left between them. The CDR3 DNA follows: TGTGCCAGCAGAAGGCCCGGTTCCTACGAGCAGTACTTC. Protein sequence: CASRRPGSYEQYF.

The rearrangement joins TRBV7-8 to TRBJ2-5; no definite D call. From germline, CDR1 is SGHVS and CDR2 FQNEAQ. The CDR3 is 14 amino acids. The ends were cut back, 1 base at V and 0 bases at J, with 6 bases in the middle. The chain's CDR3 is CASSLVGYQETQYF. The DNA of the CDR3 is TGTGCCAGCAGCTTAGTAGGGTACCAAGAGACCCAGTACTTC. Full variable domain (remainder filled in from reference TRBV7-8 and TRBJ2-5): GAGVSQSPRYKVAKRGQDVALRCDPISGHVSLFWYQQALGQGPEFLTYFQNEAQLDKSGLPSDRFFAERPEGSVSTLKIQRTQQEDSAVYLCASSLVGYQETQYFGPGTRLLVL.

The chain joins TRBV30 to TRBJ1-1; no clear D gene. The CDR3 loop spans 14 amino acids. The germline CDR1 and CDR2 sequences are GTSNPN and SVGIG (reference sequence). V was pared by 0 bases and J by 0 bases, with 8 bases between. DNA for the CDR3: TGTGCCTGGAGTGTAGTAGGACTGAACACTGAAGCTTTCTTT. It codes for CAWSVVGLNTEAFF. The full variable domain, with the rest looked up from reference TRBV30 and TRBJ1-1, is SQTIHQWPATLVQPVGSPLSLECTVEGTSNPNLYWYRQAAGRGLQLLFYSVGIGQISSEVPQNLSASRPQDRQFILSSKKLLLSDSGFYLCAWSVVGLNTEAFFGQGTRLTVV.

The chain is built from TRBV2 and TRBJ2-3; TRBD1 might be the D (6 bases). V dropped 7 bases and J dropped 4 bases, with 21 bases sitting between them. This CDR3 has 16 amino acids. Germline CDR1 reads SNHLY; CDR2 reads FYNNEI. The chain's CDR3 is CASTPTGFLVPDTQYF. DNA for the CDR3: TGTGCCAGCACTCCGACAGGTTTCCTGGTCCCAGATACGCAGTATTTT.

This rearrangement joins TRBV5-4 to TRBJ2-2; 8 bases agree with TRBD1. This CDR3 has 15 amino acids. V lost 4 bases, J lost 6 bases, and 8 bases stayed unmatched. Looked up from germline, CDR1 is SGHNT and CDR2 is YYREEE (reference sequence). The CDR3 sequence: CASSDWTGFAGELFF. The CDR3 DNA reads TGTGCCAGCAGCGATTGGACAGGGTTTGCCGGGGAGCTGTTTTTT.

This clone was detected only a few times. The CDR3 region has the DNA TGTGCCAGCAGCCCCGAGGGCTACGAGCAGTACTTC. This gives the protein CASSPEGYEQYF. The chain recombines TRBV7-9 with TRBJ2-7, with a possible D match to TRBD2 (5 bases). The germline V gene has CDR1 SEHNR and CDR2 FQNEAQ (reference sequence). The CDR3 contains 12 residues. V lost 5 bases, J lost 3 bases, and 8 bases lay in between.

This rearrangement joins TRBV6-6 to TRBJ2-7, with D uncertain. CDR1 is MNHNY, CDR2 SVGAGI, per germline (reference sequence). This CDR3 is built from 15 residues. Trimming removed 2 bases from V and 0 bases from J, with 11 bases in between. CDR3 in amino acids: CASSYTVISSYEQYF. The CDR3 nucleotides are TGTGCCAGCAGTTACACAGTTATAAGCTCCTACGAGCAGTACTTC.

This rearrangement joins TRBV7-9 to TRBJ2-2, with D unresolved. The CDR3 is made up of 13 amino acids. The V and J ends lost 1 base and 6 bases respectively, with 6 bases between them. Per germline, CDR1 SEHNR and CDR2 FQNEAQ (reference sequence). CDR3 residues: CASSLGAAGELFF. For the CDR3, the DNA is TGTGCCAGCAGCTTAGGCGCAGCCGGGGAGCTGTTTTTT.

The rearrangement uses TRBV25-1 and TRBJ2-7; possible D gene TRBD1, 5 bases. The CDR3 contains 13 residues. V lost 2 bases to trimming and J lost 2 bases, with 7 bases between them. Germline V lookup: CDR1 MGHDK, CDR2 SYGVNS. For the CDR3, the DNA is TGTGCCAGCAGTGAACAGGGCCCCTACGAGCAGTACTTC. The encoded protein is CASSEQGPYEQYF.

The rearrangement links TRBV6-5 to TRBJ1-2; D gene ambiguous. The germline gives CDR1 MNHEY, CDR2 SVGAGI. V gave up 6 bases and J gave up 5 bases, with 16 bases separating them. The CDR3 consists of 14 residues. DNA of the CDR3: TGTGCCAGCAGAGGAGGTTTGGGAGGTTATGGCTACACCTTC. The encoded protein is CASRGGLGGYGYTF.

The chain uses TRBV7-9 and TRBJ1-1, with D unclear. From germline, CDR1 is SEHNR and CDR2 FQNEAQ (reference sequence). The CDR3 runs to 13 residues. Trimming pared 3 bases from V and 1 base from J, leaving 6 bases between. The CDR3 sequence is CASSFGENTEAFF. The DNA for the CDR3 is TGTGCCAGCAGCTTCGGAGAGAACACTGAAGCTTTCTTT.

The genes are TRBV28 and TRBJ1-5; 9 bases are shared with TRBD1. The CDR3 is 14 amino acids. From germline, CDR1 is MDHEN and CDR2 SYDVKM. The V gene end was trimmed by 5 bases and the J gene end by 15 bases; junction bases not matched to a gene: 14. The CDR3 nucleotides read TGTGCCAGCAGTAATGGGGACAGGGCCAGTATAGGGCATTTT. Protein: CASSNGDRASIGHF.

The chain carries TRBV30 and TRBJ2-1; D is unresolved. Germline loops: CDR1 GTSNPN, CDR2 SVGIG (reference sequence). This CDR3 region has 17 residues. V was clipped by 0 bases and J by 4 bases, with 19 bases between them. The CDR3 sequence: CAWSVGPSTEVYNEQFF. The CDR3 DNA reads as TGTGCCTGGAGTGTAGGCCCATCCACCGAGGTTTACAATGAGCAGTTCTTC.

The rearrangement links TRBV30 to TRBJ2-3; D may correspond to TRBD1 or TRBD2 (7 bases each). From germline, CDR1 is GTSNPN and CDR2 SVGIG (reference sequence). V was clipped by 4 bases and J by 2 bases, with 19 bases between them. The CDR3 length is 16 residues. The CDR3 is CAWKPRGGPYTDTQYF. DNA for the CDR3: TGTGCCTGGAAACCCAGGGGGGGGCCCTACACAGATACGCAGTATTTT.

V usage is TRBV6-1 and J usage is TRBJ1-2; D may be TRBD1 (5 bases). Trimming left V 7 bases short and J 1 base short, with 16 bases between. The CDR3 has 15 residues. The germline V gene encodes CDR1 MNHNS and CDR2 SASEGT. This chain's CDR3 is CASKITEGINYGYTF. In DNA, the CDR3 is TGTGCCAGCAAGATAACGGAGGGGATTAACTATGGCTACACCTTC.

The chain carries TRBV2 and TRBJ2-3, with 14 bases lining up with TRBD2. There are 19 residues in the CDR3. V was pared by 6 bases and J by 5 bases, with 16 bases of the junction left unmatched. CDR1 SNHLY and CDR2 FYNNEI come from the germline V gene. The CDR3 DNA is TGTGCCAGCAGCCCCGGACTAGCGGGGGGTGCCGGGCGGCTAGATACGCAGTATTTT. Encoded protein: CASSPGLAGGAGRLDTQYF.

The J gene is TRBJ2-1, the V gene TRBV13; 12 nucleotides match TRBD2. The germline CDR1 and CDR2 sequences are PRHDT and FYEKMQ (reference sequence). CDR3 length: 14 amino acids. V gave up 8 bases and J gave up 8 bases; unmatched junction bases: 7. The CDR3 loop is CASGTSGGSDEQFF. DNA of the CDR3: TGTGCCAGCGGCACTAGCGGGGGGAGCGATGAGCAGTTCTTC.

The chain has TRBV10-3 and TRBJ2-1, with unresolved D. The V end lost 0 bases, the J end lost 4 bases, and 7 bases lay between the germline ends. Germline lookup yields CDR1 ENHRY and CDR2 SYGVKD. The CDR3 has 14 amino acids. The CDR3 sequence: CAISESGSYNEQFF. The CDR3 nucleotides read TGTGCCATCAGTGAGTCGGGTTCGTACAATGAGCAGTTCTTC.

V usage is TRBV19 and J usage is TRBJ1-5; 10 bases are a match to TRBD1. Germline V gene data show CDR1 as LNHDA and CDR2 as SQIVND (reference sequence). The junction had 5 bases not matched to a gene; V was cut back by 5 bases and J by 7 bases. The CDR3 has 14 amino acids. CDR3 residues: CASSPGTGVQPQHF. Here the CDR3 DNA reads TGTGCCAGTAGTCCGGGGACAGGGGTACAGCCCCAGCATTTT. Using reference TRBV19 and TRBJ1-5 for the parts outside the CDR3, the full variable domain is DGGITQSPKYLFRKEGQNVTLSCEQNLNHDAMYWYRQDPGQGLRLIYYSQIVNDFQKGDIAEGYSVSREKKESFPLTVTSAQKNPTAFYLCASSPGTGVQPQHFGDGTRLSIL.

This clone showed up just once. The chain employs TRBV11-3 and TRBJ2-1; 14 nucleotides align to TRBD2. Germline V gene data show CDR1 as SGHNT and CDR2 as YENEEA. V shed 4 bases and J 2 bases; nucleotides not matched to a gene: 4. This CDR3 contains 17 residues. CDR3 sequence (DNA): TGTGCCAGCAGCTCCCGACTAGCGGGGGGGACCTACAATGAGCAGTTCTTC. Translating it yields CASSSRLAGGTYNEQFF. Looking up the rest from reference TRBV11-3 and TRBJ2-1 gives the full variable domain: EAGVVQSPRYKIIEKKQPVAFWCNPISGHNTLYWYLQNLGQGPELLIRYENEEAVDDSQLPKDRFSAERLKGVDSTLKIQPAELGDSAVYLCASSSRLAGGTYNEQFFGPGTRLTVL.

This clone was seen only once. This rearrangement joins TRBV30 to TRBJ1-4, with 7 bases identical to TRBD1. The CDR3 runs to 15 residues. V trimming: 3 bases; J trimming: 0 bases; junction bases outside the gene matches: 4. Germline lookup yields CDR1 GTSNPN and CDR2 SVGIG (reference sequence). CDR3 DNA sequence: TGTGCCTGGAGGGGGACAGACGCAACTAATGAAAAACTGTTTTTT. This translates into CAWRGTDATNEKLFF.

The V and J genes are TRBV5-1 and TRBJ2-7; 7 nucleotides align to TRBD1. The trim removed 4 bases at V and 2 bases at J, leaving 9 bases unmatched. Per the germline V gene, CDR1 is SGHRS and CDR2 is YFSETQ. The CDR3 runs to 15 residues. CDR3: CASSLQQGPTYEQYF. Written as DNA, the CDR3 is TGCGCCAGCAGCCTACAACAGGGGCCCACCTACGAGCAGTACTTC.

The table lists this clone with a count of one. The genes are TRBV7-9 and TRBJ2-3; D remains ambiguous. The V end lost 1 base, the J end lost 2 bases, and 7 bases lay between the germline ends. CDR3 size: 14 residues. Germline lookup yields CDR1 SEHNR and CDR2 FQNEAQ (reference sequence). This CDR3 reads CASSLDHTTDTQYF. The CDR3 coding sequence is TGTGCCAGCAGCTTAGACCACACCACAGATACGCAGTATTTT. Looking up the rest from reference TRBV7-9 and TRBJ2-3 gives the full variable domain: DTGVSQNPRHKITKRGQNVTFRCDPISEHNRLYWYRQTLGQGPEFLTYFQNEAQLEKSRLLSDRFSAERPKGSFSTLEIQRTEQGDSAMYLCASSLDHTTDTQYFGPGTRLTVL.

This clone has only one observation. The CDR3 sequence is CAWRGEANVLTF. The CDR3 DNA reads as TGTGCCTGGAGAGGGGAGGCCAACGTCCTGACTTTC. This chain uses TRBV30 with TRBJ2-6; D is perhaps TRBD1 (5 bases). CDR1 and CDR2 (germline): GTSNPN, SVGIG (reference sequence). V was shortened by 3 bases and J by 6 bases, with 6 bases between the two germline ends. CDR3 length: 12 residues.